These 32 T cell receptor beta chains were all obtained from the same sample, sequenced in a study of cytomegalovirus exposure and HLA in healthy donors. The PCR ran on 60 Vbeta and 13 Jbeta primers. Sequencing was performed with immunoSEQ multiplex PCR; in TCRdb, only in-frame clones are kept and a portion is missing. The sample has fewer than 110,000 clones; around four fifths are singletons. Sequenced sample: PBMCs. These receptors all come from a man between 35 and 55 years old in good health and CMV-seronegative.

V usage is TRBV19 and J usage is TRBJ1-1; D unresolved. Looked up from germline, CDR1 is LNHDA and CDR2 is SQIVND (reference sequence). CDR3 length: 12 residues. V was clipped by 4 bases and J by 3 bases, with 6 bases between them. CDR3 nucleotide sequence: TGTGCCAGTAGTAGTCGGTACACTGAAGCTTTCTTT. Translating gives CASSSRYTEAFF.

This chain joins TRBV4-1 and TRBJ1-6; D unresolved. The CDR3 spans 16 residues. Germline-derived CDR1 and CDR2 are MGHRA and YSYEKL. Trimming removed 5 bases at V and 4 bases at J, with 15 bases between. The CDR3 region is CASSNRVQNYNSPLHF. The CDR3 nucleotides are TGCGCCAGCAGCAATCGTGTACAGAATTATAATTCACCCCTCCACTTT.

The CDR3 nucleotides are TGTGCCAGCAGCCCTACCGGCCCGACAGGGACTGGGTCACCCCTCCACTTT. It specifies CASSPTGPTGTGSPLHF. This chain links TRBV4-2 with TRBJ1-6; 7 nucleotides agree with TRBD1. CDR1 is LGHNA and CDR2 is YNFKEQ in the germline V gene. V shed 4 bases, J shed 10 bases, and the junction held 16 bases outside the gene matches. CDR3 length: 17 residues.

The CDR3 DNA reads as TGTGCCAGCAGCTTGGCTAGCTCTATGAACACTGAAGCTTTCTTT. Amino acids: CASSLASSMNTEAFF. The V and J genes are TRBV5-4 and TRBJ1-1; D unresolved. Germline V CDR1 and CDR2: SGHNT, YYREEE (reference sequence). Trimming left V 0 bases short and J 0 bases short, with 9 bases between. This CDR3 is built from 15 residues.

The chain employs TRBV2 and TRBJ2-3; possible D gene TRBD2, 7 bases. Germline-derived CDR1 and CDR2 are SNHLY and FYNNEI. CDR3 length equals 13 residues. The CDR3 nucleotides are TGTGTTTGGAGGGGGGGTCACACGGGGACGCAGTATTTT. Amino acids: CVWRGGHTGTQYF.

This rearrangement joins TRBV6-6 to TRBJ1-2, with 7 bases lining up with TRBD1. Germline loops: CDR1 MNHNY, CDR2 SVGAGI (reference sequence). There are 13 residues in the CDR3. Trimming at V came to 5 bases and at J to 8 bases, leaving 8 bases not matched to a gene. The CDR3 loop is CASSTEGAYGYTF. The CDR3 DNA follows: TGTGCCAGCAGTACCGAGGGGGCGTACGGCTACACCTTC.

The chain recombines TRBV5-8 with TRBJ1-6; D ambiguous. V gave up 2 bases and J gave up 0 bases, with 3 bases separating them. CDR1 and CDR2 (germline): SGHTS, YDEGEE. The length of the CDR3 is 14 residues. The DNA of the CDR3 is TGTGCCAGCAGCTTCGGCTCCTATAATTCACCCCTCCACTTT. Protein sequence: CASSFGSYNSPLHF.

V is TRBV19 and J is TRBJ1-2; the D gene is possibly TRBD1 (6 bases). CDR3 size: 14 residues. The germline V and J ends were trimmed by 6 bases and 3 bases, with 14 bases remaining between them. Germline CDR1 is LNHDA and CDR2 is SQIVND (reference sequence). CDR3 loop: CASSLGTRHYGYTF. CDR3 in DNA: TGTGCCAGTAGCCTGGGGACACGGCACTATGGCTACACCTTC.

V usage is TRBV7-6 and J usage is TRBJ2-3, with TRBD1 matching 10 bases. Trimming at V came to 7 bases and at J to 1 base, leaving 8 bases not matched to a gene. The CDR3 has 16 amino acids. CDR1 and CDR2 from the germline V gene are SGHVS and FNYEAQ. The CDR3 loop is CASTRMGTGGTDTQYF. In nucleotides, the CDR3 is TGTGCCAGCACCCGCATGGGGACAGGGGGCACAGATACGCAGTATTTT.

DNA of the CDR3: TGTGCCAGTAGTTCACTAGCGGGGGGAAGCTCCTACGAGCAGTACTTC. Translated: CASSSLAGGSSYEQYF. J is TRBJ2-7 and V is TRBV19; 12 bases match TRBD2. Germline loops: CDR1 LNHDA, CDR2 SQIVND (reference sequence). Trimming took 5 bases from V and 0 from J; bases not matched to a gene: 5. This CDR3 is 16 amino acids long.

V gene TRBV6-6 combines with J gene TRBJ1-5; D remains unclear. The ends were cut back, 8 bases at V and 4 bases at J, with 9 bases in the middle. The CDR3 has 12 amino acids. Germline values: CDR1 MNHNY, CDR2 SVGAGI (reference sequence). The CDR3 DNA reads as TGTGCCAGCTGGGGAGGAAATCAGCCCCAGCATTTT. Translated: CASWGGNQPQHF.

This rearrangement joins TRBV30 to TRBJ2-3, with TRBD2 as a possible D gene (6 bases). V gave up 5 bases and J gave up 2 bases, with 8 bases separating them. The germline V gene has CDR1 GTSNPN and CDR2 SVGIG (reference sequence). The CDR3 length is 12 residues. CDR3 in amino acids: CAWGGITDTQYF. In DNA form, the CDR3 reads TGTGCCTGGGGAGGGATCACAGATACGCAGTATTTT.

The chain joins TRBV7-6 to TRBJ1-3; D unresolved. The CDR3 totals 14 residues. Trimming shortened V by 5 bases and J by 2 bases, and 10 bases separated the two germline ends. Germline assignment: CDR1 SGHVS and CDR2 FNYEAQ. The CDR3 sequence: CASSSGPTGNTIYF. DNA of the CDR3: TGTGCCAGCAGCAGCGGGCCAACTGGAAACACCATATATTTT.

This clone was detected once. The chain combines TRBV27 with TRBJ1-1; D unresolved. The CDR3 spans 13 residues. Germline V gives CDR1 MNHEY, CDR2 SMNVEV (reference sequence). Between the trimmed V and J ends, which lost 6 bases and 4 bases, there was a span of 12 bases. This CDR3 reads CASRDQRGTEAFF. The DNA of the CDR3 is TGTGCCAGCAGGGACCAACGGGGCACTGAAGCTTTCTTT.

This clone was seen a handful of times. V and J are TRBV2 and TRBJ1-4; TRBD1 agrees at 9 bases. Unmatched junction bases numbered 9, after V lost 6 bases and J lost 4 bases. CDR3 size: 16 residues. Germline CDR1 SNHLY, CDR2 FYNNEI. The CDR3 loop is CASRRTGAWGNEKLFF. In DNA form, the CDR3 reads TGTGCCAGCAGAAGGACAGGGGCGTGGGGTAATGAAAAACTGTTTTTT.

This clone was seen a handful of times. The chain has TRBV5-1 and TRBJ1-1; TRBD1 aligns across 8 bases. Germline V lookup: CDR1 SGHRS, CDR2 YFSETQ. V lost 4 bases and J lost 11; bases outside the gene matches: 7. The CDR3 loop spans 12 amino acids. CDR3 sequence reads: CASSPETGEAFF. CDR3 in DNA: TGCGCCAGCAGCCCAGAGACAGGGGAGGCTTTCTTT. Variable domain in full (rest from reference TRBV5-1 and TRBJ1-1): KAGVTQTPRYLIKTRGQQVTLSCSPISGHRSVSWYQQTPGQGLQFLFEYFSETQRNKGNFPGRFSGRQFSNSRSEMNVSTLELGDSALYLCASSPETGEAFFGQGTRLTVV.

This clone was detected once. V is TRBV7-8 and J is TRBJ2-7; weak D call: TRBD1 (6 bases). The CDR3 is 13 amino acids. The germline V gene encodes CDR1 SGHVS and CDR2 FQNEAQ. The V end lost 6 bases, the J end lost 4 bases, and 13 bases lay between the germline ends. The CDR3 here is CASRPAQGYEQYV. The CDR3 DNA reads TGTGCCAGCAGACCAGCGCAGGGGTACGAGCAGTACGTC.

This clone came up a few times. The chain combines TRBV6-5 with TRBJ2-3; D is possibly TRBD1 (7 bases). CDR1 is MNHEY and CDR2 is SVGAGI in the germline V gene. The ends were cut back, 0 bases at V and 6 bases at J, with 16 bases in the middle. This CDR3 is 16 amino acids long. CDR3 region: CASSYSNQGGQDTQYF. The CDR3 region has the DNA TGTGCCAGCAGTTACTCGAACCAGGGGGGCCAGGATACGCAGTATTTT.

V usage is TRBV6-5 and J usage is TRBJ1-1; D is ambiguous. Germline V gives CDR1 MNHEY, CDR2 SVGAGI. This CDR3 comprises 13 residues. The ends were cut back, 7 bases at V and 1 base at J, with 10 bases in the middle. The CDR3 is CASTGRSNTEAFF. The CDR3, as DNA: TGTGCCAGCACCGGGAGATCGAACACTGAAGCTTTCTTT.

CDR3 in DNA: TGTGCCAGCAGCTCCATACTGCTTCGACAGGGCACAACGACTTATGGCTACACCTTC. Amino acid sequence: CASSSILLRQGTTTYGYTF. The rearrangement uses TRBV5-6 and TRBJ1-2, with 7 nucleotides matching TRBD1. The CDR3 extends over 19 amino acids. J lost 5 bases, V lost 3 bases, and 22 bases had no gene match. Germline V gene lookup returns CDR1 SGHDT and CDR2 YYEEEE. Full variable domain (remainder filled in from reference TRBV5-6 and TRBJ1-2): DAGVTQSPTHLIKTRGQQVTLRCSPKSGHDTVSWYQQALGQGPQFIFQYYEEEERQRGNFPDRFSGHQFPNYSSELNVNALLLGDSALYLCASSSILLRQGTTTYGYTFGSGTRLTVV.

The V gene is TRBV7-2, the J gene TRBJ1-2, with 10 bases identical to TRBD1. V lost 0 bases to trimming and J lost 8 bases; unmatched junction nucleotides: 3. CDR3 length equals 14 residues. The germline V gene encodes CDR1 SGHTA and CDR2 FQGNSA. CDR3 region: CASSLAGTGVGYTF. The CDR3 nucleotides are TGTGCCAGCAGCTTAGCTGGGACAGGGGTCGGCTACACCTTC.

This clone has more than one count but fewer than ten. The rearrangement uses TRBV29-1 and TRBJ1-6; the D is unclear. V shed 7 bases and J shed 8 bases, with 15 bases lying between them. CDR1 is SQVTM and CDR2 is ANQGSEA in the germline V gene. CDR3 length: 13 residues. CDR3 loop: CSAQDTADSPLHF. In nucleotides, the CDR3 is TGCAGCGCCCAAGATACAGCTGATTCACCCCTCCACTTT.

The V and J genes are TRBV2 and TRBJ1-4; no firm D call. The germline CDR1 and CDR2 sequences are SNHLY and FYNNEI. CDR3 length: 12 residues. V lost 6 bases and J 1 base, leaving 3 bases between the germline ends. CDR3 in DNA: TGTGCCAGCAGCAGAACTAATGAAAAACTGTTTTTT. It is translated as CASSRTNEKLFF.

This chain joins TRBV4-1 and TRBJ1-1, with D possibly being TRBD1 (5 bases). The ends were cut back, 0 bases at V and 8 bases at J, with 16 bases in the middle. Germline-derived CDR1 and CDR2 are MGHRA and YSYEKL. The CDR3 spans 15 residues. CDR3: CASSQDSQTVHEAFF. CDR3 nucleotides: TGCGCCAGCAGCCAAGATTCCCAGACAGTCCACGAAGCTTTCTTT.

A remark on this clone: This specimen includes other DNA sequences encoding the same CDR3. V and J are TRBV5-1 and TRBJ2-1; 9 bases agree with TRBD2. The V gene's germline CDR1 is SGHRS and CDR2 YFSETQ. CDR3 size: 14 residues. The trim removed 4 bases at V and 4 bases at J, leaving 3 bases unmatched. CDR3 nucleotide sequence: TGCGCCAGCAGCAGTAGCGGGGGTTACAATGAGCAGTTCTTC. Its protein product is CASSSSGGYNEQFF.

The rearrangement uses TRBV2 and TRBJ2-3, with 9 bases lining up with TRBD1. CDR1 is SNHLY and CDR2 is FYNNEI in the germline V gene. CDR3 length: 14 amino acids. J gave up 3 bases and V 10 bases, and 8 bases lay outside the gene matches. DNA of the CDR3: TGTGCCACTCGGACAGGGGCGTTAACAGATACGCAGTATTTT. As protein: CATRTGALTDTQYF.

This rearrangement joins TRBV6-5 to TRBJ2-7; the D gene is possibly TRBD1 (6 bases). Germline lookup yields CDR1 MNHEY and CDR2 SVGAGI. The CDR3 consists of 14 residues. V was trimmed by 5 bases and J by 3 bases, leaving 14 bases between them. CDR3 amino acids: CASSTGWPIYEQYF. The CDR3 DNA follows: TGTGCCAGCAGTACAGGGTGGCCGATCTACGAGCAGTACTTC.

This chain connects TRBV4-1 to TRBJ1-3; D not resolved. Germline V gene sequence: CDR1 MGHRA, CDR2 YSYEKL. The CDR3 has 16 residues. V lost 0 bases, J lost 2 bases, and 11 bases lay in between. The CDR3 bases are TGCGCCAGCAGCCAAGAAGTCAGGCCAACTGGAAACACCATATATTTT. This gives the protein CASSQEVRPTGNTIYF.

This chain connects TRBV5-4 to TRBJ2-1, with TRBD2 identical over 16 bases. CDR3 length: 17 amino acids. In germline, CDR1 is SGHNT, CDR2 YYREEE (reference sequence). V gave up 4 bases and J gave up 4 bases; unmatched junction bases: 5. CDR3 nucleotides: TGTGCCAGCAGCCTGGGACTAGCGGGGGGGCCTTACAATGAGCAGTTCTTC. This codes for CASSLGLAGGPYNEQFF.

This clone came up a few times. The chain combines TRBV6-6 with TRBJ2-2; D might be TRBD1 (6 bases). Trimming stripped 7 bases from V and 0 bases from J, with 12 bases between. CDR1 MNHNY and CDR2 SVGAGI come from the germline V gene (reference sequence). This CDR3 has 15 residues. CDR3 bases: TGTGCCAGCACGGACAGCTATGCGAACACCGGGGAGCTGTTTTTT. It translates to CASTDSYANTGELFF.

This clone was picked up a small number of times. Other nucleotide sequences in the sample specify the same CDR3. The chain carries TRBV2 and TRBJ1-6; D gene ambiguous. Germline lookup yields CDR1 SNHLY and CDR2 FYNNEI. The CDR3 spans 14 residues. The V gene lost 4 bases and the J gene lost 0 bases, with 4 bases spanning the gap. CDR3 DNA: TGTGCCAGCAGTGTGAGCTCCTATAATTCACCCCTCCACTTT. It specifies CASSVSSYNSPLHF.

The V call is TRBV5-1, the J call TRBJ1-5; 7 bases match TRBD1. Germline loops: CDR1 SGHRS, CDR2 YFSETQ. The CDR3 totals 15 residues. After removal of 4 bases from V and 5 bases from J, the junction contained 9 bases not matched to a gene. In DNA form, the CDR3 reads TGCGCCAGCAGCCGATCCGGGACAGAAGATCAGCCCCAGCATTTT. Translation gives CASSRSGTEDQPQHF.